This TCR beta chain appears in the sequencing data of a study of blood T cell repertoires in COVID-19. Across the whole study: Both acute and convalescent COVID-19 samples were obtained from the United States, Italy and Spain. In each case, the material was cDNA or gDNA derived from T cells, B-cell-depleted T cells, or PBMCs.

The CDR3 has 18 residues. Germline V lookup: CDR1 ENHRY, CDR2 SYGVKD. V lost 6 bases and J lost 0; bases outside the gene matches: 13. Original processing notes: Amplifying reference gene primers gave estimates of nucleated cell counts. This table comes from immunoSEQ multiplex PCR, and its TCRdb copy is limited to in-frame clones, with some not included. Clonal size and the V and J genes are those of that table, whereas D and trimming came from the DNA. The profile shows under 250,000 clones, 65% to 85% of them singletons. Sequencing used peripheral blood. The rearrangement uses TRBV10-3 and TRBJ1-3; 8 bases fit TRBD1. This clonotype was obtained from a woman older than 75 with acute or convalescent COVID-19. The chain's CDR3 is CAIREEGTGLHSGNTIYF. CDR3 bases: TGTGCCATCAGGGAGGAGGGGACAGGCTTGCACTCTGGAAACACCATATATTTT.